The 29 T cell receptor beta chains reported below all come from one sample, sequenced in a study of cytomegalovirus exposure and HLA in healthy donors. The protocol was immunoSEQ multiplex PCR, while the TCRdb copy is restricted to in-frame clones and leaves out a portion. The sample contains approximately 260,000 clones, about 90% of which appear only once. The sample was PBMCs. Every receptor here comes from a woman aged 25 to 45 in good health and CMV-seropositive.

The rearrangement uses TRBV19 and TRBJ1-1; D perhaps matches TRBD1 (6 bases). Germline V gene sequence: CDR1 LNHDA, CDR2 SQIVND (reference sequence). The CDR3 runs to 13 residues. Trimming took off 6 bases at V and 1 base at J, with 9 bases between the two ends. CDR3 amino acids: CASRTQGNTEAFF. CDR3 bases: TGTGCCAGTAGGACACAGGGGAACACTGAAGCTTTCTTT.

The chain employs TRBV7-3 and TRBJ2-3; 10 bases agree with TRBD2. The CDR3 loop spans 15 amino acids. Germline CDR1 SGHTA, CDR2 FQGTGA. With 5 bases clipped from V and 1 base from J, the junction kept 3 bases outside the gene matches. CDR3 protein: CASSPGTSGTDTQYF. CDR3 bases: TGTGCCAGCAGCCCGGGGACTAGCGGCACAGATACGCAGTATTTT.

The chain couples TRBV9 to TRBJ2-1, with 14 bases matching TRBD2. Germline-derived CDR1 and CDR2 are SGDLS and YYNGEE. Germline trimming cut 2 bases from V and 9 bases from J; bases unmatched to any gene: 10. The CDR3 consists of 17 residues. In DNA form, the CDR3 reads TGTGCCAGCAGCGTGGGGGCGGGACTAGCGGGAGAGGGTGAGCAGTTCTTC. It specifies CASSVGAGLAGEGEQFF.

This sequence joins TRBV6-5 and TRBJ1-5; the D gene is possibly TRBD1 (6 bases). V dropped 4 bases and J dropped 6 bases, with 13 bases sitting between them. The length of the CDR3 is 14 residues. CDR1 MNHEY and CDR2 SVGAGI come from the germline V gene. The CDR3 DNA sequence: TGTGCCAGCAGTTTCGGGGGGCCAGGTCAGCCCCAGCATTTT. It encodes CASSFGGPGQPQHF.

Here the CDR3 DNA reads TGCAGCGCACAGGTCACTTTCCGATACAATGAGCAGTTCTTC. Translated: CSAQVTFRYNEQFF. This chain connects TRBV29-1 to TRBJ2-1, with D tentatively TRBD1 (5 bases). Germline CDR1 and CDR2: SQVTM and ANQGSEA. The CDR3 has 14 residues. Trimming cost V 7 bases and J 4 bases, with 17 bases left between them.

The gene calls are TRBV6-1 and TRBJ1-5, with D perhaps matching TRBD1 (6 bases). V lost 7 bases, J lost 6 bases, and 19 bases lay in between. Germline-derived CDR1 and CDR2 are MNHNS and SASEGT. CDR3 length: 15 amino acids. The CDR3 DNA is TGTGCCAGCATTGAGGGGGGGGCACGGAGTCAGCCCCAGCATTTT. Translated, it gives CASIEGGARSQPQHF.

The V and J genes are TRBV18 and TRBJ1-1, with 9 bases that match TRBD1. This CDR3 has 15 amino acids. V was clipped by 5 bases and J by 7 bases; unmatched bases: 11. Germline V gene lookup returns CDR1 KGHSH and CDR2 LQKENI. CDR3 in amino acids: CASSYISTGGVEAFF. CDR3 nucleotides: TGTGCCAGCTCATATATCAGCACAGGGGGCGTTGAAGCTTTCTTT.

The V gene is TRBV28, the J gene TRBJ2-6; 7 bases are a match to TRBD2. V lost 6 bases to trimming and J lost 0 bases; unmatched junction nucleotides: 8. CDR3 size: 17 residues. Germline V gene data show CDR1 as MDHEN and CDR2 as SYDVKM. CDR3 DNA sequence: TGTGCCAGCAGGGGGGGAGGGCCGAGCTCTGGGGCCAACGTCCTGACTTTC. It specifies CASRGGGPSSGANVLTF.

The rearrangement uses TRBV18 and TRBJ1-1; no clear D gene. CDR1 is KGHSH, CDR2 LQKENI, per germline. V gave up 2 bases and J gave up 1 base, with 11 bases separating them. CDR3 size: 15 residues. The CDR3 is CASSPYITGNTEAFF. Written as DNA, the CDR3 is TGTGCCAGCTCACCATATATAACTGGGAACACTGAAGCTTTCTTT.

V gene TRBV7-3 combines with J gene TRBJ2-2; the D is unclear. Germline V gene lookup returns CDR1 SGHTA and CDR2 FQGTGA. The CDR3 has 16 residues. The V end lost 5 bases, the J end lost 2 bases, and 15 bases lay between the germline ends. CDR3 nucleotides: TGTGCCAGCAGCCTGGGCCCCAGCCGTAACACCGGGGAGCTGTTTTTT. Translating gives CASSLGPSRNTGELFF.

V usage is TRBV5-1 and J usage is TRBJ1-2, with 8 bases fitting TRBD1. This CDR3 has 14 amino acids. Germline values: CDR1 SGHRS, CDR2 YFSETQ. After removal of 4 bases from V and 4 bases from J, the junction contained 6 bases not matched to a gene. The CDR3 DNA reads as TGCGCCAGCAGCATGCAGGGGGCGGGCTATGGCTACACCTTC. Protein product: CASSMQGAGYGYTF.

The V gene is TRBV6-1, the J gene TRBJ1-2; D gene unclear. Deletions cut 6 bases from V and 0 bases from J, with 8 bases between. This CDR3 has 13 residues. Germline CDR1 MNHNS, CDR2 SASEGT. In DNA, the CDR3 is TGTGCCAGCAGGGCAGACTCTAACTATGGCTACACCTTC. As protein: CASRADSNYGYTF.

V gene TRBV5-4 combines with J gene TRBJ1-1; TRBD1 matches at 7 bases. Germline lookup yields CDR1 SGHNT and CDR2 YYREEE (reference sequence). V was clipped by 5 bases and J by 5 bases; unmatched bases: 15. The CDR3 loop spans 16 amino acids. This CDR3 is CASRPDYRGEGTEAFF. The CDR3 nucleotides are TGTGCCAGCAGGCCAGACTACAGGGGAGAGGGGACTGAAGCTTTCTTT.

This chain joins TRBV6-1 and TRBJ1-1, with a tentative D call TRBD1 (5 bases). The CDR3 loop spans 12 amino acids. The germline gives CDR1 MNHNS, CDR2 SASEGT. The germline V and J ends were trimmed by 6 bases and 5 bases, with 10 bases remaining between them. This CDR3 reads CASRGDFTEAFF. CDR3 bases: TGTGCCAGCAGGGGGGACTTTACTGAAGCTTTCTTT.

This sequence joins TRBV13 and TRBJ1-2, with 7 bases aligning to TRBD1. V lost 5 bases to trimming and J lost 7 bases; unmatched junction nucleotides: 10. The germline gives CDR1 PRHDT, CDR2 FYEKMQ (reference sequence). The CDR3 contains 14 residues. CDR3 in amino acids: CASSRGQLLGGYTF. DNA of the CDR3: TGTGCCAGCAGCAGGGGACAGCTGCTAGGTGGCTACACCTTC.

This clone appeared once. V and J are TRBV7-2 and TRBJ2-1; 7 positions agree with TRBD2. CDR3 length equals 14 residues. Germline V lookup: CDR1 SGHTA, CDR2 FQGNSA. The J segment lost 4 bases and the V segment lost 4 bases, leaving 4 bases of the junction unmatched. CDR3 nucleotide sequence: TGTGCCAGCAGCTATGGACTAGTATACAATGAGCAGTTCTTC. It yields the protein CASSYGLVYNEQFF.

This CDR3 is CASSDGRGAGEQYF. The CDR3 nucleotides are TGTGCCAGCAGCGACGGCCGGGGGGCCGGCGAGCAGTACTTC. The rearrangement uses TRBV25-1 and TRBJ2-7, with D possibly matching TRBD2 (7 bases). Trimming shortened V by 6 bases and J by 6 bases, and 18 bases separated the two germline ends. The CDR3 extends over 14 amino acids. CDR1 is MGHDK, CDR2 SYGVNS, per germline.

The chain employs TRBV7-2 and TRBJ1-2; 10 bases match TRBD1. The germline V gene encodes CDR1 SGHTA and CDR2 FQGNSA. The V gene end was trimmed by 2 bases and the J gene end by 8 bases; junction bases not matched to a gene: 8. The CDR3 has 15 amino acids. Here the CDR3 reads CASSLSTGGAPGYTF. CDR3 nucleotide sequence: TGTGCCAGCAGCTTATCGACAGGGGGCGCCCCGGGCTACACCTTC. Full variable domain (remainder filled in from reference TRBV7-2 and TRBJ1-2): GAGVSQSPSNKVTEKGKDVELRCDPISGHTALYWYRQSLGQGLEFLIYFQGNSAPDKSGLPSDRFSAERTGGSVSTLTIQRTQQEDSAVYLCASSLSTGGAPGYTFGSGTRLTVV.

The rearrangement uses TRBV6-6 and TRBJ2-1; 11 bases match TRBD2. The length of the CDR3 is 15 residues. Germline V gene data show CDR1 as MNHNY and CDR2 as SVGAGI (reference sequence). V shed 2 bases, J shed 7 bases, and the junction held 4 bases outside the gene matches. This CDR3 is CASSYGTSGNNEQFF. The CDR3 nucleotides read TGTGCCAGCAGTTACGGGACTAGCGGAAATAATGAGCAGTTCTTC.

The chain has TRBV7-2 and TRBJ1-2; 10 bases map to TRBD1. V lost 4 bases to trimming and J lost 7 bases; unmatched junction nucleotides: 3. This CDR3 has 13 residues. Germline CDR1 SGHTA, CDR2 FQGNSA. The CDR3 DNA is TGTGCCAGCAGCTCAGGACAGGGGGGTGGCTACACCTTC. Translated, it gives CASSSGQGGGYTF.

This rearrangement joins TRBV9 to TRBJ2-3; 7 positions agree with TRBD1. Per germline, CDR1 SGDLS and CDR2 YYNGEE. This CDR3 has 19 residues. With V trimmed by 0 bases and J by 2 bases, 15 bases remained unmatched. The CDR3 is CASSVASHGTDLITDTQYF. CDR3 nucleotide sequence: TGTGCCAGCAGCGTAGCTTCCCATGGGACAGACCTTATCACAGATACGCAGTATTTT.

The chain has TRBV19 and TRBJ1-2; D is possibly TRBD1 (6 bases). Germline V gene sequence: CDR1 LNHDA, CDR2 SQIVND (reference sequence). Trimming removed 0 bases from V and 6 bases from J, with 17 bases in between. The CDR3 spans 16 residues. The CDR3 protein is CASSIDLGGPLNGYTF. DNA for the CDR3: TGTGCCAGTAGTATAGATCTCGGGGGGCCCCTCAATGGCTACACCTTC.

The chain joins TRBV2 to TRBJ1-1; possibly TRBD1 for D (6 bases). Trimming pared 7 bases from V and 1 base from J, leaving 10 bases between. Germline V gene data show CDR1 as SNHLY and CDR2 as FYNNEI. The CDR3 runs to 13 residues. The CDR3 DNA reads TGTGCCAGCAAGGGACAACCGAACACTGAAGCTTTCTTT. This gives the protein CASKGQPNTEAFF.

This chain uses TRBV13 with TRBJ1-5; perhaps TRBD1 as D (5 bases). The CDR3 is 15 residues long. Germline-derived CDR1 and CDR2 are PRHDT and FYEKMQ (reference sequence). Trimming took 3 bases from V and 0 from J, leaving 9 bases between them. The CDR3, as DNA: TGTGCCAGCAGCTTGGGACTCTATAGCAATCAGCCCCAGCATTTT. Translation: CASSLGLYSNQPQHF.

This clone came up once. The chain joins TRBV9 to TRBJ2-7; possible D gene TRBD2, 6 bases. The CDR3 totals 15 residues. The germline gives CDR1 SGDLS, CDR2 YYNGEE. Trimming took off 0 bases at V and 4 bases at J, with 14 bases between the two ends. CDR3 nucleotide sequence: TGTGCCAGCAGCGTAGTCTCTGGGGGGTTTTACGAGCAGTACTTC. Encoded protein: CASSVVSGGFYEQYF.

This chain joins TRBV11-2 and TRBJ2-7, with 8 bases aligning to TRBD1. The CDR3 consists of 13 residues. Germline lookup yields CDR1 SGHAT and CDR2 FQNNGV. The V segment lost 5 bases and the J segment 5 bases; nucleotides outside the gene matches: 5. CDR3: CASSKRTGNEQYF. CDR3 bases: TGTGCCAGCAGCAAAAGGACAGGGAACGAGCAGTACTTC.

This sequence joins TRBV5-4 and TRBJ1-1; perhaps TRBD1 as D (5 bases). CDR1 is SGHNT, CDR2 YYREEE, per germline (reference sequence). This CDR3 comprises 12 residues. Deletions cut 0 bases from V and 6 bases from J, with 6 bases between. CDR3 sequence reads: CASSLEGSEAFF. DNA for the CDR3: TGTGCCAGCAGCTTGGAGGGGTCTGAAGCTTTCTTT.

This chain joins TRBV6-5 and TRBJ2-4; a possible D gene is TRBD2 (7 bases). Trimming took 6 bases from V and 6 from J, leaving 15 bases between them. Per germline, CDR1 MNHEY and CDR2 SVGAGI. The CDR3 consists of 14 residues. CDR3 DNA: TGTGCCAGCAGAAGGGGGGGTCCCGGAAACATTCAGTACTTC. This sequence encodes CASRRGGPGNIQYF.

This rearrangement joins TRBV10-3 to TRBJ2-1, with 10 bases lining up with TRBD1. The trim removed 4 bases at V and 15 bases at J, leaving 12 bases unmatched. Per the germline V gene, CDR1 is ENHRY and CDR2 is SYGVKD. The CDR3 totals 14 residues. The CDR3 loop reads CAISASGTGAFTFF. CDR3 DNA: TGTGCCATCAGTGCCTCCGGGACAGGGGCCTTCACGTTCTTC.